This T cell receptor (beta chain) stems from a study of blood T cell repertoires in COVID-19. Study details: Acute and convalescent COVID-19 specimens originated in the United States, Italy and Spain. T cells, B-cell-depleted T cells, or PBMCs provided the cDNA or gDNA that served as material.

The ends were cut back, 4 bases at V and 3 bases at J, with 11 bases in the middle. The germline CDR1 and CDR2 sequences are SGHRS and YFSETQ. This CDR3 has 14 amino acids. In the original processing: How many nucleated cells were present was estimated from reference gene primer amplification. Some clones are missing from TCRdb's copy, which holds only in-frame ones; the method was immunoSEQ multiplex PCR. That table is the source of V, J and clone size, and D and trimming were worked out from the DNA. The table has around 110,000 clones, roughly 79% seen once. The J gene is TRBJ1-5, the V gene TRBV5-1, with a possible D match to TRBD1 (6 bases). Input material: peripheral blood. The receptor's source is a man in his 70s with active or convalescent COVID-19. This CDR3 reads CASSEGGFNQPQHF. As DNA, the CDR3 is TGCGCCAGCAGCGAAGGGGGTTTCAATCAGCCCCAGCATTTT.